Listed below are T cell receptor beta chains from one sample, sequenced in a study of response to subunit inactivated influenza vaccine. Using its own MiXCR run on the RT-PCR reads, TCRdb lists one record per CDR3 protein. The sample lists 200,000 to 300,000 distinct CDR3 sequences; 9.5% to 15% were seen once. Sample: non-naive T cells sorted from PBMCs, taken around two weeks before vaccination. These TCRs come from a man aged 50 to 59 who received an inactivated influenza vaccine. Each CDR3 is given with its conserved first and last residue.

j_gene | v_gene | CDR3aa
TRBJ2-2 | TRBV30 | CAWSGSNTGELFF
TRBJ2-1 | TRBV6-1 | CASSGLGLAEFNEQFF
TRBJ1-6 | TRBV5-1 | CASCRAGTSPLHF
TRBJ2-2 | TRBV29-1 | CSADRGAAGELFF
TRBJ1-1 | TRBV10-3 | CAIRGRWGTEAFF
TRBJ1-5 | TRBV20-1 | CSADSRGSNQPQHF
TRBJ2-4 | TRBV20-1 | CSARRDRGLGYNIQYF
TRBJ2-4 | TRBV7-9 | CASSFSGAKNIQYF
TRBJ1-4 | TRBV11-1 | CASSFATGRGTEKLFF
TRBJ2-3 | TRBV3-1 | CASSQGGSLGPDTQYF
TRBJ2-3 | TRBV5-1 | CAGSPGIASTDTQYF
TRBJ1-4 | TRBV5-1 | CASSRDIRDEKLFF
TRBJ2-5 | TRBV5-1 | CASSFSPGPLQETQYF
TRBJ2-1 | TRBV7-2 | CASSSTRYSYNEQFF
TRBJ2-2 | TRBV6-2/TRBV6-3 | CASRPTSSGELFF
TRBJ1-4 | TRBV20-1 | CSARATGPNEKLFF
TRBJ2-2 | TRBV28 | CASSLWGGPGGTGELFF
TRBJ2-1 | TRBV27 | CASRPTSGIPSYNEQFF
TRBJ1-4 | TRBV25-1 | CASSEATGSNEKLFF
TRBJ2-2 | TRBV5-1 | CASKTTETGELFF
TRBJ2-1 | TRBV5-1 | CASRPTVGGSYNEQFF
TRBJ2-1 | TRBV24-1 | CATQTSGSFEQFF
TRBJ2-5 | TRBV7-9 | CASSVGDRETQYF
TRBJ2-3 | TRBV20-1 | CSARRGLMPPDTQYF
TRBJ1-5 | TRBV30 | CAWSLQANQPQHF
TRBJ1-3 | TRBV4-2 | CASSGPGMGGALSGNTIYF
TRBJ2-5 | TRBV27 | CASSLVSSETQYF
TRBJ2-7 | TRBV19 | CASRERAGAPYEQYF
TRBJ2-2 | TRBV7-2 | CASNPGGLDTGELFF
TRBJ2-5 | TRBV5-6 | CASSLVGTREETQYF
TRBJ2-7 | TRBV20-1 | CSASIDPLTYEQYF
TRBJ1-2 | TRBV5-1 | CASRGLTSYGYTF
TRBJ2-1 | TRBV7-9 | CASRHRGTYNEQFF
TRBJ1-1 | TRBV29-1 | CSVDSSRQDEAFF
TRBJ1-6 | TRBV10-2 | CASSREPSNSPLHF
TRBJ2-3 | TRBV30 | CAWSVPRGGVSDTQYF
TRBJ2-5 | TRBV10-3 | CAISARLAGKQETQYF